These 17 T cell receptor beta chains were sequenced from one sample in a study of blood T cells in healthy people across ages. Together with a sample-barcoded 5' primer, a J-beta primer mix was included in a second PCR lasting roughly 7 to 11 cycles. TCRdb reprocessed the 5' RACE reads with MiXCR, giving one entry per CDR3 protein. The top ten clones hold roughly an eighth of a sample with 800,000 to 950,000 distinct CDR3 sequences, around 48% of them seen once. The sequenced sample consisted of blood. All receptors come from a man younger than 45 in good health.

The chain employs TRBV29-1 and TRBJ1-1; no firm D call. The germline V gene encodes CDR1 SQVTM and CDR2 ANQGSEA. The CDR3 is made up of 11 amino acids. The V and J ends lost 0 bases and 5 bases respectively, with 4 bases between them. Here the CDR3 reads CSVEEWTEAFF. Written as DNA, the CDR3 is TGCAGCGTTGAAGAATGGACTGAAGCTTTCTTT. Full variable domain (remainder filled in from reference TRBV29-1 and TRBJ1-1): SAVISQKPSRDICQRGTSLTIQCQVDSQVTMMFWYRQQPGQSLTLIATANQGSEATYESGFVIDKFPISRPNLTFSTLTVSNMSPEDSSIYLCSVEEWTEAFFGQGTRLTVV.

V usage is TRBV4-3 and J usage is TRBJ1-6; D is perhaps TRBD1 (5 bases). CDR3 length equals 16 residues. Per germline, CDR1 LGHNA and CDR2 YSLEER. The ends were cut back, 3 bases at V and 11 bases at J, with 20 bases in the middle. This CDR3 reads CASSHAYGADGAPLHF. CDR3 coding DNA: TGCGCCAGCAGCCATGCCTACGGGGCCGACGGCGCACCCCTCCACTTT.

The CDR3 nucleotides read TGTGCCAGCAGTTTAGCGGAGTGGCAGCCCCAGCATTTT. Amino acid sequence: CASSLAEWQPQHF. The rearrangement uses TRBV12-3 or TRBV12-4 and TRBJ1-5, with D unclear. The CDR3 is made up of 13 amino acids. V lost 0 bases, J lost 7 bases, and 7 bases lay in between.

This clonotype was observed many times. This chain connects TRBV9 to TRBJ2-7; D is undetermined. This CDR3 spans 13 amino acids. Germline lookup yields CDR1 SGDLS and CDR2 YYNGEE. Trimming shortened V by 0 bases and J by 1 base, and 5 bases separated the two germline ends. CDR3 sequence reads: CASSVGGSYEQYF. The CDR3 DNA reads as TGTGCCAGCAGCGTAGGGGGTTCCTACGAGCAGTACTTC.

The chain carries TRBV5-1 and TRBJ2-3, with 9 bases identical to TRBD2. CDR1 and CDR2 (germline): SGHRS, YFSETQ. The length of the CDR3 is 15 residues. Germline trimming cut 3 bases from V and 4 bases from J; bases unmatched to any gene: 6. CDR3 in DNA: TGCGCCAGCAGCTCGTGGACTAGCGCAGCAGATACGCAGTATTTT. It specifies CASSSWTSAADTQYF. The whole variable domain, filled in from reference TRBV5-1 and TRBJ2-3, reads KAGVTQTPRYLIKTRGQQVTLSCSPISGHRSVSWYQQTPGQGLQFLFEYFSETQRNKGNFPGRFSGRQFSNSRSEMNVSTLELGDSALYLCASSSWTSAADTQYFGPGTRLTVL.

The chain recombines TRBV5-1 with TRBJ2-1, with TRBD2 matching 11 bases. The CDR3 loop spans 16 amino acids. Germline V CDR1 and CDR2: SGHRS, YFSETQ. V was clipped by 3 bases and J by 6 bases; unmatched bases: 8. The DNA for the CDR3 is TGCGCCAGCAGCTCTAGCGGGGGGACGGTCTCCAATGAGCAGTTCTTC. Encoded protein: CASSSSGGTVSNEQFF.

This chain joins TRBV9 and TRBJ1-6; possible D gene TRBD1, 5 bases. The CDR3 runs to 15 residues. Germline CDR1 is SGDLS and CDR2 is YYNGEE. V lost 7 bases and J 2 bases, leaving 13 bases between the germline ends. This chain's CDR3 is CASCPRDAYNSPLHF. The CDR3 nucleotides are TGTGCCAGCTGCCCCAGGGACGCCTATAATTCACCCCTCCACTTT.

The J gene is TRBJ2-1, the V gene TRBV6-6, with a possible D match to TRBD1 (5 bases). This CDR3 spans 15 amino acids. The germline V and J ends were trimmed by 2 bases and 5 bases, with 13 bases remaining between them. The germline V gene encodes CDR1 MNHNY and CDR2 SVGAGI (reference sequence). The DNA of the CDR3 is TGTGCCAGCAGTTACGAAGGGGCGCAGGACAATGAGCAGTTCTTC. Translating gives CASSYEGAQDNEQFF.

CDR3 amino acids: CASSLEGVGDSPLHF. CDR3 nucleotides: TGCGCCAGCAGCTTGGAAGGGGTAGGGGATTCACCCCTCCACTTT. V and J are TRBV5-1 and TRBJ1-6, with a possible D match to TRBD1 (5 bases). V lost 0 bases, J lost 8 bases, and 12 bases lay in between. CDR1 is SGHRS and CDR2 is YFSETQ in the germline V gene. The CDR3 has 15 amino acids.

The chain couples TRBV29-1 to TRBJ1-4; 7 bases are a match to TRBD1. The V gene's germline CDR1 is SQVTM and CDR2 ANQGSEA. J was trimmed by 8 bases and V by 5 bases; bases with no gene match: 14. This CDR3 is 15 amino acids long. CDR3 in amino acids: CSVQTGSGRWEKLFF. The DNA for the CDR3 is TGCAGCGTTCAGACAGGGAGTGGACGTTGGGAAAAACTGTTTTTT.

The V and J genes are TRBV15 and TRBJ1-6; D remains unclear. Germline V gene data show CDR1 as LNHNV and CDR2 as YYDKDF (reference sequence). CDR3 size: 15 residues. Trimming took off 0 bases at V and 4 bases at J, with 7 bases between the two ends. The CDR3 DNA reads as TGTGCCACCAGCAGAGAATCACAGTATAATTCACCCCTCCACTTT. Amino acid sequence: CATSRESQYNSPLHF.

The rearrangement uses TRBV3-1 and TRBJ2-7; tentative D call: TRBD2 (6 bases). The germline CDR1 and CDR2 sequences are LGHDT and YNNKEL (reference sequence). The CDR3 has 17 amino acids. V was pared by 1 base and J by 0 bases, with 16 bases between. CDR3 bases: TGTGCCAGCAGCCAAGTGGAGGGCAGGTTGAGCTCCTACGAGCAGTACTTC. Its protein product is CASSQVEGRLSSYEQYF.

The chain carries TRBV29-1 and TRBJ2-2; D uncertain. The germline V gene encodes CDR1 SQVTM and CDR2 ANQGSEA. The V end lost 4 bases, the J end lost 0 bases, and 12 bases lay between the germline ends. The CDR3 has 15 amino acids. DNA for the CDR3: TGCAGCGTTGTTATGACTGGATCGAACACCGGGGAGCTGTTTTTT. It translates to CSVVMTGSNTGELFF.

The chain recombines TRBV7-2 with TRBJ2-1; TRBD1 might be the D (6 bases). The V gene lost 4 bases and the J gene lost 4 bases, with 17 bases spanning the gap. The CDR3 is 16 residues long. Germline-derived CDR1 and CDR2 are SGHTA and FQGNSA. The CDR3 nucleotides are TGTGCCAGCAGCTCTAACCCCGGGACAACATACAATGAGCAGTTCTTC. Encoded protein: CASSSNPGTTYNEQFF.

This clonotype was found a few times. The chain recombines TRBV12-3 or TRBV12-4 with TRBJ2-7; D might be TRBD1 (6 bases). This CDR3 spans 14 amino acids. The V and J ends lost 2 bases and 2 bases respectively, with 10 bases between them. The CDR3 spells CASSLNAGAYEQYF. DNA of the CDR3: TGTGCCAGCAGTTTAAATGCAGGGGCCTACGAGCAGTACTTC.

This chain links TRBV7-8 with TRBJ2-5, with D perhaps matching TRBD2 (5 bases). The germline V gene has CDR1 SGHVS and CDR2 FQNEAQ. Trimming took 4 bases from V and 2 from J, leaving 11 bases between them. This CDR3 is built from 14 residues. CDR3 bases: TGTGCCAGCAGCTCTAGGCGGGTGCAAGAGACCCAGTACTTC. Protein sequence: CASSSRRVQETQYF.

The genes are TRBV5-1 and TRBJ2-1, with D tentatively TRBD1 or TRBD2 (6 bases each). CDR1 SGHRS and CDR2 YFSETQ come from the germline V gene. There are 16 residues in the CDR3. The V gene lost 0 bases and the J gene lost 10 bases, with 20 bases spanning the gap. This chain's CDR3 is CASSLGRQGRLNEQFF. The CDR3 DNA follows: TGCGCCAGCAGCTTGGGGCGGCAGGGGAGGCTTAACGAGCAGTTCTTC.